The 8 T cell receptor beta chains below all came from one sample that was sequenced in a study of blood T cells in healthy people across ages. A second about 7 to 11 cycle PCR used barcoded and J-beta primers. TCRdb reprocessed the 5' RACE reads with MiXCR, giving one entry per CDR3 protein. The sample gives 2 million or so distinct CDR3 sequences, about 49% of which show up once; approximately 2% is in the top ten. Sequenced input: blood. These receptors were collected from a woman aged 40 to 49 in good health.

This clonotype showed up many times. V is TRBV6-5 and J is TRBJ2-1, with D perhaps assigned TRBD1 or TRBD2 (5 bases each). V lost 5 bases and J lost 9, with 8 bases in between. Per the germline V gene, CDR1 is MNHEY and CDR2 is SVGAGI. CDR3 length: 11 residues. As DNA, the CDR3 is TGTGCCAGCAGTCAGGGAGTTGAGCAGTTCTTC. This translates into CASSQGVEQFF.

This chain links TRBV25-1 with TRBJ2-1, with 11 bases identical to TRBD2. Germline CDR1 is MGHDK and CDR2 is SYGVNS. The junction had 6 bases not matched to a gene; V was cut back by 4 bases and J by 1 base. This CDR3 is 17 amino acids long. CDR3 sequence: CASSGKTSGKSYNEQFF. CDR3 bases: TGTGCCAGCAGTGGCAAGACTAGCGGGAAATCCTACAATGAGCAGTTCTTC.

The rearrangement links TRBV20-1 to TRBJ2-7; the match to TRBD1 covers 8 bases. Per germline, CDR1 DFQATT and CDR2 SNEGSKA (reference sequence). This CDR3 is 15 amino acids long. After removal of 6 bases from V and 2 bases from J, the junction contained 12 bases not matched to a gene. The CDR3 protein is CSANPPGQGTYEQYF. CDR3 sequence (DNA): TGCAGTGCCAATCCCCCCGGACAGGGAACCTACGAGCAGTACTTC.

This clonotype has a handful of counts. Here the CDR3 DNA reads TGTGCCAGCTCACCACCGAGCAGGGTAGGAGATACGCAGTATTTT. Its translation: CASSPPSRVGDTQYF. The chain has TRBV18 and TRBJ2-3, with D perhaps TRBD1 (5 bases). Germline CDR1 is KGHSH and CDR2 is LQKENI. The CDR3 loop spans 15 amino acids. With 0 bases removed from V and 5 bases from J, the gap between germline ends came to 12 bases.

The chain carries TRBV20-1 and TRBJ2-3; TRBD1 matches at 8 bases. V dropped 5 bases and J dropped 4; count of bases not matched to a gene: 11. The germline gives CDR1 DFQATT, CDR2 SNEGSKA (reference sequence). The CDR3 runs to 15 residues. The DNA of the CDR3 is TGCAGTGCTTATTCACAGGGGGAAAACGCAGATACGCAGTATTTT. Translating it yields CSAYSQGENADTQYF.

CDR3 protein: CSAPGAPGTGATNEQFF. DNA of the CDR3: TGCAGTGCTCCGGGCGCCCCCGGGACAGGGGCCACGAATGAGCAGTTCTTC. The rearrangement joins TRBV20-1 to TRBJ2-1; 10 bases align to TRBD1. This CDR3 comprises 17 residues. V shed 5 bases, J shed 7 bases, and the junction held 17 bases outside the gene matches. The V gene's germline CDR1 is DFQATT and CDR2 SNEGSKA (reference sequence).

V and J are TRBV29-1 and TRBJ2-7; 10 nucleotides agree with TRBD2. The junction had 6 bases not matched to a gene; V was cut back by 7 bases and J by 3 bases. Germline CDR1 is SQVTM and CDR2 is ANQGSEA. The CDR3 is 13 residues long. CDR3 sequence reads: CSAEPSGGYEQYF. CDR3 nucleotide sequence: TGCAGCGCCGAGCCTAGCGGGGGCTACGAGCAGTACTTC.

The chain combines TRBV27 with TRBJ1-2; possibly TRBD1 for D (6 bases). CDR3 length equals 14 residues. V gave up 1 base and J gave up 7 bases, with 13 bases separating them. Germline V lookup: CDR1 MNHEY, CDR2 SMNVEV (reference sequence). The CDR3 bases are TGTGCCAGCAGTTTATTCGGGGGGCAAGGTGGCTACACCTTC. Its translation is CASSLFGGQGGYTF.